Below, 16 T cell receptor beta chains from the same sample are listed, as sequenced in a study of blood T cell repertoires in COVID-19. Profiled with immunoSEQ multiplex PCR; TCRdb holds only in-frame clones, not every one. The table lists 150,000 to 180,000 clones, 65% to 90% of them singletons. The sequenced sample consisted of peripheral blood. Receptors originate from a woman aged 60 to 75 with COVID-19, enrolled during active disease.

This clone was picked up one time. This chain joins TRBV25-1 and TRBJ1-2; D is undetermined. The germline V and J ends were trimmed by 7 bases and 5 bases, with 8 bases remaining between them. The germline gives CDR1 MGHDK, CDR2 SYGVNS. This CDR3 has 11 residues. Written as DNA, the CDR3 is TGTGCCAGCAACAGTCATTATGGCTACACCTTC. Protein: CASNSHYGYTF.

This chain joins TRBV7-2 and TRBJ1-3; a possible D gene is TRBD1 (5 bases). The V end was cut by 0 bases, the J end by 4 bases, with 10 bases between. Germline CDR1 SGHTA, CDR2 FQGNSA. This CDR3 has 15 residues. The CDR3 DNA reads as TGTGCCAGCAGCTTAGCGTCAGGGCGAGGAAACACCATATATTTT. Its protein is CASSLASGRGNTIYF.

This rearrangement joins TRBV7-9 to TRBJ2-3; 13 bases line up with TRBD2. The CDR3 sequence is 17 residues long. V trimming: 1 base; J trimming: 0 bases; junction bases outside the gene matches: 1. The germline gives CDR1 SEHNR, CDR2 FQNEAQ (reference sequence). The CDR3 DNA reads TGTGCCAGCAGCTTAGGACTAGCGGGGGGAAGCACAGATACGCAGTATTTT. It translates to CASSLGLAGGSTDTQYF.

The chain uses TRBV12-5 and TRBJ2-1; 13 bases map to TRBD2. V was pared by 0 bases and J by 1 base, with 12 bases of the junction left unmatched. Germline lookup yields CDR1 LGHNT and CDR2 FRNRAP. This CDR3 spans 21 amino acids. As DNA, the CDR3 is TGTGCTAGTGGTTTGGTAAATCGGGGTTGGACTAGCGGGAGTTCCTACAATGAGCAGTTCTTC. This encodes CASGLVNRGWTSGSSYNEQFF.

This chain connects TRBV30 to TRBJ2-2; D is perhaps TRBD2 (5 bases). V shed 1 base and J shed 4 bases, with 13 bases lying between them. The CDR3 loop spans 15 amino acids. CDR1 and CDR2 from the germline V gene are GTSNPN and SVGIG (reference sequence). CDR3 region: CAWSGRLGSTGELFF. CDR3 DNA sequence: TGTGCCTGGAGTGGGCGCTTGGGGAGCACCGGGGAGCTGTTTTTT.

This chain joins TRBV5-6 and TRBJ2-1; D is possibly TRBD1 (5 bases). Per germline, CDR1 SGHDT and CDR2 YYEEEE. The length of the CDR3 is 17 residues. V lost 4 bases and J lost 5, with 22 bases in between. The CDR3 nucleotides read TGTGCCAGCAGCCTGGTCCAGGGCCGGCCCTATAACAATGAGCAGTTCTTC. Its protein product is CASSLVQGRPYNNEQFF.

The chain employs TRBV7-9 and TRBJ2-3, with 10 positions matching TRBD2. V lost 2 bases to trimming and J lost 4 bases; unmatched junction nucleotides: 3. The CDR3 spans 15 residues. Germline V gene lookup returns CDR1 SEHNR and CDR2 FQNEAQ (reference sequence). The CDR3 protein is CASSLITSGADTQYF. The CDR3 DNA follows: TGTGCCAGCAGCTTAATAACTAGCGGGGCAGATACGCAGTATTTT.

This clone was detected many times. The chain carries TRBV5-8 and TRBJ1-1; D call uncertain. Trimming removed 1 base at V and 8 bases at J, with 9 bases between. Germline CDR1 SGHTS, CDR2 YDEGEE. This CDR3 comprises 12 residues. This chain's CDR3 is CASSLRGGEAFF. The CDR3 DNA sequence: TGTGCCAGCAGCTTGCGGGGAGGGGAAGCTTTCTTT. The full variable domain, in which reference TRBV5-8 and TRBJ1-1 provide the parts outside the CDR3, is EAGVTQSPTHLIKTRGQQATLRCSPISGHTSVYWYQQALGLGLQFLLWYDEGEERNRGNFPPRFSGRQFPNYSSELNVNALELEDSALYLCASSLRGGEAFFGQGTRLTVV.

The V and J genes are TRBV6-5 and TRBJ2-6; TRBD1 agrees at 7 bases. CDR1 and CDR2 from the germline V gene are MNHEY and SVGAGI. The CDR3 totals 16 residues. J gave up 6 bases and V 0 bases, and 5 bases lay outside the gene matches. The CDR3 sequence is CASSYSPGGMANVLTF. CDR3 bases: TGTGCCAGCAGTTACTCGCCAGGGGGTATGGCCAACGTCCTGACTTTC.

In this sample, this clone turned up many times. The genes are TRBV3-1 (or the pseudogene TRBV3-2) and TRBJ1-2, with D possibly matching TRBD1 (5 bases). V lost 0 bases and J lost 8, with 7 bases in between. The CDR3 covers 12 residues. Germline V gene lookup returns CDR1 LGHDT and CDR2 YNNKEL (reference sequence). CDR3 in DNA: TGTGCCAGCAGCCAAGACGGGGGAGGCTACACCTTC. Translating gives CASSQDGGGYTF.

The chain has TRBV6-4 and TRBJ1-2; the match to TRBD1 covers 10 bases. After removal of 6 bases from V and 7 bases from J, the junction contained 8 bases not matched to a gene. Germline values: CDR1 MRHNA, CDR2 SNTAGT. This CDR3 has 14 residues. In DNA form, the CDR3 reads TGTGCCAGCAGCCTTCGACAGGGGGCTGCTGGCTACACCTTC. Protein sequence: CASSLRQGAAGYTF.

The chain joins TRBV6-1 to TRBJ1-1; D may be TRBD1 (6 bases). Looked up from germline, CDR1 is MNHNS and CDR2 is SASEGT. Trimming cost V 3 bases and J 5 bases, with 13 bases left between them. The CDR3 is 14 residues long. CDR3 loop: CASSEVTGMTEAFF. The CDR3 coding sequence is TGTGCCAGCAGTGAGGTCACAGGGATGACTGAAGCTTTCTTT.

In this sample, this clone turned up once. The chain carries TRBV11-2 and TRBJ1-6; a possible D gene is TRBD1 (5 bases). Looked up from germline, CDR1 is SGHAT and CDR2 is FQNNGV. Trimming took 3 bases from V and 9 from J, leaving 15 bases between them. The CDR3 is made up of 15 amino acids. The CDR3 sequence is CASSFRGPQGSPLHF. CDR3 DNA sequence: TGTGCCAGCAGCTTTAGGGGCCCGCAGGGTTCACCCCTCCACTTT.

V usage is TRBV7-9 and J usage is TRBJ1-1, with TRBD1 matching 8 bases. Trimming took 5 bases from V and 1 from J; bases not matched to a gene: 6. The CDR3 length is 15 residues. Germline CDR1 reads SEHNR; CDR2 reads FQNEAQ (reference sequence). The chain's CDR3 is CASSRGQGWNTEAFF. Written as DNA, the CDR3 is TGTGCCAGCAGCCGAGGACAGGGATGGAACACTGAAGCTTTCTTT.

This chain uses TRBV7-8 with TRBJ1-4, with D maybe TRBD1 (5 bases). The CDR3 is 14 amino acids. Germline V gives CDR1 SGHVS, CDR2 FQNEAQ. V shed 5 bases and J shed 7 bases, with 14 bases lying between them. The CDR3 here is CASSARPRVEKLFF. The CDR3 DNA reads as TGTGCCAGCAGCGCCAGACCCAGGGTTGAAAAACTGTTTTTT.

The chain uses TRBV7-6 and TRBJ2-7; D remains unclear. Germline V CDR1 and CDR2: SGHVS, FNYEAQ. The CDR3 extends over 15 amino acids. The V gene lost 1 base and the J gene lost 5 bases, with 15 bases spanning the gap. CDR3 bases: TGTGCCAGCAGCTTAGAGGCGGCTAGGTCCCACGAGCAGTACTTC. It specifies CASSLEAARSHEQYF.